A single sample is the source of the 4 T cell receptor beta chains below, sequenced in a study of blood T cell repertoires in COVID-19. Profiled with immunoSEQ multiplex PCR; TCRdb holds only in-frame clones, not every one. The sample has 90,000 to 120,000 clones; roughly 84% are singletons. The specimen sequenced was peripheral blood. The source of these receptors is a human donor in a cohort sampled during active COVID-19.

This clone was detected a few times. The rearrangement joins TRBV18 to TRBJ1-1, with D possibly matching TRBD1 (5 bases). Germline lookup yields CDR1 KGHSH and CDR2 LQKENI. The CDR3 extends over 15 amino acids. Trimming took off 3 bases at V and 3 bases at J, with 14 bases between the two ends. The CDR3 DNA follows: TGTGCCAGCTCACCGCCTTCTTGGGGCGACACTGAAGCTTTCTTT. Translation: CASSPPSWGDTEAFF.

This chain connects TRBV20-1 to TRBJ2-5, with 12 bases identical to TRBD2. Germline CDR1 reads DFQATT; CDR2 reads SNEGSKA (reference sequence). V was clipped by 3 bases and J by 4 bases; unmatched bases: 3. This CDR3 spans 14 amino acids. CDR3: CSASLAGGGETQYF. CDR3 in DNA: TGCAGTGCTAGTCTAGCGGGAGGGGGAGAGACCCAGTACTTC.

The J gene is TRBJ1-5, the V gene TRBV27; D is unclear. Germline CDR1 reads MNHEY; CDR2 reads SMNVEV (reference sequence). Deletions cut 6 bases from V and 8 bases from J, with 17 bases between. CDR3 length equals 14 residues. The CDR3 nucleotides are TGTGCCAGCAGCGCCGGCTCAAACGGGAAGCCCCAGCATTTT. This translates into CASSAGSNGKPQHF.

The chain has TRBV19 and TRBJ1-2, with 10 bases that match TRBD1. V dropped 6 bases and J dropped 2; count of bases not matched to a gene: 12. Germline V lookup: CDR1 LNHDA, CDR2 SQIVND (reference sequence). The CDR3 is made up of 17 amino acids. The CDR3 reads CASRTTGGEGRNYGYTF. In DNA, the CDR3 is TGTGCCAGTAGGACGACAGGGGGCGAGGGGAGGAACTATGGCTACACCTTC. The whole variable domain, filled in from reference TRBV19 and TRBJ1-2, reads DGGITQSPKYLFRKEGQNVTLSCEQNLNHDAMYWYRQDPGQGLRLIYYSQIVNDFQKGDIAEGYSVSREKKESFPLTVTSAQKNPTAFYLCASRTTGGEGRNYGYTFGSGTRLTVV.